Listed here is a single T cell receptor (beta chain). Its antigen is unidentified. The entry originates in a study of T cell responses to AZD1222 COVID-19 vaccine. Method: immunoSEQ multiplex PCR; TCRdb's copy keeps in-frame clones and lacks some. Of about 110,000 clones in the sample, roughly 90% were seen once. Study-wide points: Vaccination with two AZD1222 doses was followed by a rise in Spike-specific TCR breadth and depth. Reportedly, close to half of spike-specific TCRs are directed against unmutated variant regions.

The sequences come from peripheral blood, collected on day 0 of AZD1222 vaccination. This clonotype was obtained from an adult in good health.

The CDR3 nucleotides are TGCGCCAGCAGGCCCCCGGGGGGCAGCGTCTATGGCTACACCTTC. The encoded protein is CASRPPGGSVYGYTF. The chain joins TRBV5-1 to TRBJ1-2; the D gene is possibly TRBD1 (6 bases). Germline V gene sequence: CDR1 SGHRS, CDR2 YFSETQ. CDR3 length: 15 residues. Trimming pared 5 bases from V and 4 bases from J, leaving 18 bases between.